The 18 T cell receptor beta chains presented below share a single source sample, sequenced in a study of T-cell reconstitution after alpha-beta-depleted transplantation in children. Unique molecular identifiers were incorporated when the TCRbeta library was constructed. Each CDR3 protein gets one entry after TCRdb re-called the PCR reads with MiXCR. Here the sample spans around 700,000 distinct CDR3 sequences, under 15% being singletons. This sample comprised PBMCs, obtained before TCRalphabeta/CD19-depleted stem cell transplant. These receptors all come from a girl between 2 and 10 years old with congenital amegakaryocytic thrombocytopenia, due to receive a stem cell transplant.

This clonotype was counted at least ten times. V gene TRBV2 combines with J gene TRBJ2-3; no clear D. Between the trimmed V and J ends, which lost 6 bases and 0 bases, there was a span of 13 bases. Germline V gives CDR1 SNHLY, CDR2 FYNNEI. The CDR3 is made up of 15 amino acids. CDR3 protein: CASSSLESSTDTQYF. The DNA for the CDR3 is TGTGCCAGCAGCTCTCTAGAGTCTAGCACAGATACGCAGTATTTT.

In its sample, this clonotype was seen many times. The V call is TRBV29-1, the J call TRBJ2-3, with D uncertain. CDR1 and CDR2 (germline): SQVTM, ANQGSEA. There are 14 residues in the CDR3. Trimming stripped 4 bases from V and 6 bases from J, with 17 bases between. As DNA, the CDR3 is TGCAGCGTTGCCCCCGCGGTCCTATACGATACGCAGTATTTT. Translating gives CSVAPAVLYDTQYF.

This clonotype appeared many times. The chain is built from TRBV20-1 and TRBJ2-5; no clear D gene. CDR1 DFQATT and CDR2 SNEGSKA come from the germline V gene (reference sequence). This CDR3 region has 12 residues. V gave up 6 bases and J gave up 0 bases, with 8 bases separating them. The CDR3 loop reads CSASYNQETQYF. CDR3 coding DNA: TGCAGTGCCTCTTACAACCAAGAGACCCAGTACTTC.

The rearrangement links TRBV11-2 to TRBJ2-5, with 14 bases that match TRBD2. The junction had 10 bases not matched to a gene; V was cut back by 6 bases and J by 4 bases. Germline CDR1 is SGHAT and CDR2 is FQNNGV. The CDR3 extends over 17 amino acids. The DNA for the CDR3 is TGTGCCAGCAGTGACGTAGGGGGACTAGCGGGAGTAGAGACCCAGTACTTC. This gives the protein CASSDVGGLAGVETQYF.

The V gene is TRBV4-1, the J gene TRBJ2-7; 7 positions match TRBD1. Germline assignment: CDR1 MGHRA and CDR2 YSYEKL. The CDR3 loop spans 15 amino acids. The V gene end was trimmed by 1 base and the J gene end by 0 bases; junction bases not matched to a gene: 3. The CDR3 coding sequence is TGCGCCAGCAGCCAAGGGCAGGGGGTCTCCTACGAGCAGTACTTC. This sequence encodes CASSQGQGVSYEQYF.

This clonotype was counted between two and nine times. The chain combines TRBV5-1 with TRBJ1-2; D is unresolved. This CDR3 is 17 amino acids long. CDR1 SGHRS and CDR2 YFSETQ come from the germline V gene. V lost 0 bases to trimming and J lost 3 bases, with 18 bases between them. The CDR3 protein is CASSLVPGSANDYGYTF. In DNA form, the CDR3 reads TGCGCCAGCAGCTTGGTCCCCGGCTCAGCCAATGACTATGGCTACACCTTC.

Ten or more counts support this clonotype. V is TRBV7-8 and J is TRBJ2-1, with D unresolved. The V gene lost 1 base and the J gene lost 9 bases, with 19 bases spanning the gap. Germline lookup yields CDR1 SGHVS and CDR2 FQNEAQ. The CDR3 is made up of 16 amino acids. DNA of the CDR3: TGTGCCAGCAGCTTAGTGTGGAGCAATTCAAGAAGTGAGCAGTTCTTC. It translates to CASSLVWSNSRSEQFF.

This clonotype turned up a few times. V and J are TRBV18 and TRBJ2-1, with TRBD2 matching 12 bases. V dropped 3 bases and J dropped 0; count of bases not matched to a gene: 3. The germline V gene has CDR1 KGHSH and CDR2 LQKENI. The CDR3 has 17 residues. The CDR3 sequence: CASSPRTSGASYNEQFF. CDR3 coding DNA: TGTGCCAGCTCACCTCGGACTAGCGGGGCCTCCTACAATGAGCAGTTCTTC.

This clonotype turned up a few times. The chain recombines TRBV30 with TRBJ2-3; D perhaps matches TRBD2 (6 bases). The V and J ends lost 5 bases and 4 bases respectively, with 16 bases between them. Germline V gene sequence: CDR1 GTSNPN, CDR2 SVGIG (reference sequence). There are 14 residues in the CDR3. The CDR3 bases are TGTGCCTGGGGGGGAATTACGGGAGCAGATACGCAGTATTTT. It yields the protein CAWGGITGADTQYF. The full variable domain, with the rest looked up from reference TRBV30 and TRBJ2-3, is SQTIHQWPATLVQPVGSPLSLECTVEGTSNPNLYWYRQAAGRGLQLLFYSVGIGQISSEVPQNLSASRPQDRQFILSSKKLLLSDSGFYLCAWGGITGADTQYFGPGTRLTVL.

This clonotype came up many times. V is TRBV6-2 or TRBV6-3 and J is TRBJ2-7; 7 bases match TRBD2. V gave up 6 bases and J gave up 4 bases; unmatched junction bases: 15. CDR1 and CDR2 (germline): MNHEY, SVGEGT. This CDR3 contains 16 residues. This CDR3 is CASRFSWREISYEQYF. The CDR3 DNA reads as TGTGCCAGCAGATTCTCGTGGCGGGAGATCTCATACGAGCAGTACTTC.

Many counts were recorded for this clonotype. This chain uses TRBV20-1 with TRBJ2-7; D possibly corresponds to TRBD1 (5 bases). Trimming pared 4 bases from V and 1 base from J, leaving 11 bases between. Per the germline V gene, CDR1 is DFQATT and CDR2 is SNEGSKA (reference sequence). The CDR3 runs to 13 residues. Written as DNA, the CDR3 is TGCAGTGCTACACGTAAGGGGTCCTACGAGCAGTACTTC. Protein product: CSATRKGSYEQYF.

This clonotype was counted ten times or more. The CDR3 sequence: CASRFTDTYEQYF. CDR3 DNA: TGCGCCAGCAGGTTTACAGATACCTACGAGCAGTACTTC. The chain couples TRBV5-1 to TRBJ2-7; no firm D call. Germline CDR1 and CDR2: SGHRS and YFSETQ. CDR3 length equals 13 residues. The ends were cut back, 5 bases at V and 2 bases at J, with 11 bases in the middle.

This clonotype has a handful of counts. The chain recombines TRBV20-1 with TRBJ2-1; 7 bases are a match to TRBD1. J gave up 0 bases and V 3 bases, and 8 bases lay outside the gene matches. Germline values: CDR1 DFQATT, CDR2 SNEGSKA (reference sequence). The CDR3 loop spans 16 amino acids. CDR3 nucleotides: TGCAGTGCTAGCACAAAAGACAGGGCCTCCTACAATGAGCAGTTCTTC. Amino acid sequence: CSASTKDRASYNEQFF.

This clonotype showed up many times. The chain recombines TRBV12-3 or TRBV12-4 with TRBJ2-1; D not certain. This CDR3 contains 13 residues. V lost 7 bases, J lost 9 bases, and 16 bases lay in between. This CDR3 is CASTITRALEQFF. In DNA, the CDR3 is TGTGCCAGCACAATAACTCGGGCCCTTGAGCAGTTCTTC.

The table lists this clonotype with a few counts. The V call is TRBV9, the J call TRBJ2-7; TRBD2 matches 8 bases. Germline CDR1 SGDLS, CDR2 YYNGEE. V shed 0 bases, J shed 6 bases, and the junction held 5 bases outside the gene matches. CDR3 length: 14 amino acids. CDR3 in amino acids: CASSVAGGPSEQYF. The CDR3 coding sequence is TGTGCCAGCAGCGTAGCGGGAGGGCCCAGCGAGCAGTACTTC.

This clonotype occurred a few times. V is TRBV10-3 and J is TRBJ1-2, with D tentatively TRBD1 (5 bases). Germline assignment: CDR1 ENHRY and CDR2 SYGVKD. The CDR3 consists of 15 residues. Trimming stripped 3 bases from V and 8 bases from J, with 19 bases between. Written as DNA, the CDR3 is TGTGCCATCAGTGAAGCCCGCGGCAGGGCTGACGGCTACACCTTC. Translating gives CAISEARGRADGYTF.

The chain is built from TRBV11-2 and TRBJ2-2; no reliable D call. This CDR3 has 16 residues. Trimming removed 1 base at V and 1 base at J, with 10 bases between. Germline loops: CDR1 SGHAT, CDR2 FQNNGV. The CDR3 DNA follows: TGTGCCAGCAGCTTAGGAGGCGGAGAGAACACCGGGGAGCTGTTTTTT. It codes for CASSLGGGENTGELFF.

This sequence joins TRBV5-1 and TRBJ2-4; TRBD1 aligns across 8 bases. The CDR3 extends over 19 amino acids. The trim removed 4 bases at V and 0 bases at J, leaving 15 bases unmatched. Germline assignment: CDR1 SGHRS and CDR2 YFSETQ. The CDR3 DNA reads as TGCGCCAGCAGCCCCAATCCGAGGACAGGGCCTCTAGCCAAAAACATTCAGTACTTC. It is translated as CASSPNPRTGPLAKNIQYF.